This T cell receptor (beta chain) was sequenced in a study of blood T cell repertoires in COVID-19. Overall study: COVID-19 samples collected from the United States, Italy and Spain covered acute and convalescent phases. PBMCs, B-cell-depleted T cells, or T cells provided the cDNA or gDNA that made up the material.

This CDR3 contains 14 residues. The trim removed 5 bases at V and 10 bases at J, leaving 6 bases unmatched. The V gene's germline CDR1 is SGHNT and CDR2 YYREEE (reference sequence). Original handling: Researchers report that nucleated cell counts were estimated from reference gene primer amplification. The repertoire was sequenced with immunoSEQ multiplex PCR; TCRdb's copy has only in-frame clones and lacks some. V and J calls and clone size come straight from that table; D and trimming were deduced from the DNA. The table includes 150,000 or so clones, around 89% detected once. This clonotype was sampled from a man in his 60s with active or convalescent COVID-19. The rearrangement uses TRBV5-4 and TRBJ1-6, with 10 bases fitting TRBD1. The sequencing sample was made of peripheral blood. The DNA for the CDR3 is TGTGCCAGCAGACCGGGACAGGGGCAATCACCCCTCCACTTT. Residues: CASRPGQGQSPLHF.